This T cell receptor beta chain was obtained from a study of molecular identifiers for immune sequencing clone quantification. About the research overall: RNA from roughly 21,000 or 96,000 naive CD8 cells was split five ways in replicates, with four sequenced. Study conclusions and caveats: More than 97% of effector molecules, versus under 1% of naive-cell molecules, belonged to clones above 20 RNA copies.

This clonotype has a count of ten or more. Its antigen is not known. TCRdb re-derived calls from the PCR reads in MiXCR, one entry per CDR3 protein. The data show some 650,000 distinct CDR3 sequences, with just under 20% seen just once and 0.85% held by the top ten. V gave up 4 bases and J gave up 6 bases, with 13 bases separating them. Germline CDR1 and CDR2: SQVTM and ANQGSEA. CDR3 size: 12 residues. Sorted naive CD8 T cells, roughly 19,000 to 1,000,000, were sequenced from 10%, 30% or 50% RNA. Naive CD8 T cell sorting was performed on the CD8+CD4-CCR7+CD45RA+ phenotype. The V and J genes are TRBV29-1 and TRBJ2-7; TRBD2 is a possible D gene (6 bases). The sample consisted of naive CD8+ T cells from blood, with Jurkat cell RNA spiked in. Noted subset: FACS-sorted CD8+CD4-CCR7+CD45RA+ naive T cells. The receptor was derived from a human donor in good health. Some libraries in this study had Jurkat cell RNA spiked in. The CDR3 protein is CSVVEGSGEQYF. Written as DNA, the CDR3 is TGCAGCGTTGTGGAGGGGTCAGGCGAGCAGTACTTC.